This T cell receptor (beta chain) was documented in a study of T cell responses to AZD1222 COVID-19 vaccine. A note on this clone: What it recognizes is unknown.

Study-wide results and limits: No repertoire was sampled before or during the peak T cell response, only after it.

It was second doses at about 4 or about 12 weeks that were pooled. CDR3 length: 14 amino acids. V lost 5 bases to trimming and J lost 8 bases; unmatched junction nucleotides: 9. Germline-derived CDR1 and CDR2 are SEHNR and FQNEAQ (reference sequence). Here immunoSEQ multiplex PCR was the method, and the copy in TCRdb shows in-frame clones only, minus some. The profile shows fewer than 150,000 clones, 70% to 90% of them singletons. The material was peripheral blood, obtained 28 days after the second AZD1222 dose. The chain combines TRBV7-9 with TRBJ1-2, with 9 bases that match TRBD1. The clonotype originates from an adult who received the AZD1222 COVID-19 vaccine. CDR3 DNA sequence: TGTGCCAGCAGCACAGAAGGGACAGGGAAAGGCTACACCTTC. Its translation is CASSTEGTGKGYTF.